This note documents a single TCR beta chain sequence. Its antigen is still unknown. Per-base qualities were not stored, and no clone one base away is much larger. Other DNA sequences from this sample encode an identical CDR3 as well. The data were taken from a study of shared clonotypes between healthy human individuals (dated by TCRdb to the early 2020s). At the level of the whole study: The cohort comprised a couple of women and a few men aged 18 to 49 years. Between about 0.94 and 8.9 billion PBMCs per donor were obtained by leukapheresis. To estimate repertoire size and how much clonotype sharing occurs between individuals, the study deeply sequenced the blood TCR repertoires of about five healthy adults. To increase sequencing depth and limit assay-specific biases, TCR repertoire library preparation and sequencing were carried out by different laboratories using diverse techniques. For each donor, three plates each were used for CD4 naive and CD4 memory, two plates were used for CD8 naive, and one plate was used for CD8 memory.

Paper-wide results and their limitations: About 5% of naive CD4, 3% to 3.5% of naive CD8, 2.3% of memory CD4, and 0.35% to 0.4% of memory CD8 clonotypes were shared across a few donors. Higher generation probabilities were observed for clonotypes shared by all four sorted-subset donors than for non-shared clonotypes. Sampling was restricted to blood, and TCR repertoires in tissue are likely to differ from TCR repertoires in blood. Larger estimated clonotype richness was generally found for naive subsets than for memory subsets. Even with the large sequencing depth, rarefaction of the sorted-subset datasets indicated that sequencing was incomplete. Pairwise subsampling led to the expectation that sequencing depth would affect the degree of clonotype sharing among donors. The genetic and exposure-history diversity represented was limited by the small number of donors.

The germline V gene specifies SGHDT as CDR1 and YYEEEE as CDR2. The CDR3 holds 12 amino acids from the cysteine to the phenylalanine. Only CDR3 DNA is held: 36 bases, read in frame from base 1. Relative to germline, V is 1 base shorter and J is 5 bases shorter, with 3 bases between their ends. Using the deep immunoSEQ assay, TCR CDR3 regions were amplified from genomic DNA by multiplex PCR. Genomic DNA extracted from each cell subset was distributed evenly over all wells of several immunoSEQ 96-well plates, and each plate served as one replicate. Each replicate PCR for sorted subsets received about 210 ng genomic DNA, equal to about 30,000 T cell genomes. The purified libraries were quantified using a Qubit 3.0 fluorometer, sized with a Bioanalyzer 2100, and then quantified again using the KAPA Library Quantification kit. Every immunoSEQ 96-well plate was sequenced on a dedicated single-read 150-cycle Illumina NextSeq 550 flow cell. For the original study's pipeline: The immunoSEQ output contained only junctional sequences without quality scores, so filtering could not match that applied to full-length reads. Sequences were annotated with PyIR, a Python wrapper for IgBLAST v1.9, using IMGT germline references to assign V/J genes and CDR3. Any read was removed if the V/J assignment was weak (E-value above 1e-6), the CDR3 was missing, or the read contained stop codons, out-of-frame junctions, or ambiguous translated residues. A V3J clonotype was defined by an identical inferred V gene, J gene, and CDR3 amino acid sequence. To compute the percentage overlap between repertoires, the number of shared unique clonotypes was divided by the size of the smaller repertoire. RTK rarefaction, the Chao1 estimator, and Recon v2.1 estimates of unobserved clonotypes were used to assess repertoire richness. OLGA was used to compute generation probabilities for all TCRbeta clonotypes that the gDNA method yielded from a handful of donors. The immuneACCESS repertoire file appears here via TCRdb, limited to in-frame rearrangements. These files lack a portion of the clones; in checked studies, under half of the deficit traces to unresolved V genes, and the cause of the others is not known. V and J calls plus clone size are reproduced from that table; the DNA served to infer D and trimming. This sample lists over 2 million clones; 90% to 95% were detected once. 0.1% to 0.15% of the sample belongs to the ten largest clones.

Donors were healthy HIV-negative adults with no recently reported acute infections or vaccinations. Every donor was a Caucasian adult living in Nashville, Tennessee, USA. CD4+ T cells were enriched by magnetic negative selection; naive cells were then positively selected on CD45RA, and the negative fraction formed the memory subset. After blood collection by leukapheresis, PBMCs were isolated using Ficoll-Histopaque density gradient centrifugation and then cryopreserved in the vapor phase of liquid nitrogen. Analytical flow cytometry was used to check the purity and quantity of each magnetically sorted T cell population. Genomic DNA was isolated from every sorted fraction and measured by UV absorbance on a Nanodrop 2000c.

The sample comprised naive CD4+ T cells sorted from blood. The intended sense of this specimen's cell subset or site label: CD45RA+ positively selected. The chain uses TRBV5-6 and TRBJ2-2; the D gene cannot be resolved reliably. This TCR derives from a man aged 18-30 years in good health. In nucleotide form, the sequence is TGTGCCAGCAGCTTGACTACCGGGGAGCTGTTTTTT. This encodes CASSLTTGELFF.